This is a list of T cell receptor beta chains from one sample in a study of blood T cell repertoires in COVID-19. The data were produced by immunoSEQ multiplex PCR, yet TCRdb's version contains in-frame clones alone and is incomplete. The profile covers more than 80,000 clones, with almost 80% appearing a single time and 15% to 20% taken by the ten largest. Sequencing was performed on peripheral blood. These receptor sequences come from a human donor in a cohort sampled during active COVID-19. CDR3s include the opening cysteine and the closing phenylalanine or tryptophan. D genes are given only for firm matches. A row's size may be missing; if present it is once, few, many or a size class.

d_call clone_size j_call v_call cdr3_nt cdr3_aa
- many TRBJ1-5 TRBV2 TGTGCCAGCAGTGGACCGGCGGGCAGCTCAAATCAGCCCCAGCATTTT CASSGPAGSSNQPQHF
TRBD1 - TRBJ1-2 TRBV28 TGTGCCAGCAGTTCCACAGGGGGACCTGACTATGGCTACACCTTC CASSSTGGPDYGYTF
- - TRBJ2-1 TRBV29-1 TGCAGCGTTGAAGGGGGCCCAGGTGGGGGCCACTTCTACAATGAGCAGTTCTTC CSVEGGPGGGHFYNEQFF
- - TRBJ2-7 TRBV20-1 TGCAGTGCTAGTGGAGGAACCCGGCAGTACTTC CSASGGTRQYF
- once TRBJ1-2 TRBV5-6 TGTGCCAGCAGCTTGCTTCAGGGTCTTAACTATGGCTACACCTTC CASSLLQGLNYGYTF
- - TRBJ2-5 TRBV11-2 TGTGCCAGCAGCTTAGGGCCAGGGATAAAAGAGACCCAGTACTTC CASSLGPGIKETQYF
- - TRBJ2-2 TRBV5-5 TGTGCCAGCAGCTTGAAAGGAGTCGGGGAGCTGTTTTTT CASSLKGVGELFF
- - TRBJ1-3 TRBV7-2 TGTGCCAGCAGCTTAGATGAGAGCTCTGGAAACACCATATATTTT CASSLDESSGNTIYF
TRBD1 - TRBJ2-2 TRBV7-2 TGTGCCAGCAGACCTCGACAGGGAAACACCGGGGAGCTGTTTTTT CASRPRQGNTGELFF
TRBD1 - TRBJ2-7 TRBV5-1 TGCGCCAGCAGCTCCGGACAGGTTGGGAAGTACGAGCAGTACTTC CASSSGQVGKYEQYF
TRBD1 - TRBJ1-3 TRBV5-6 TGTGCCAGCAGTAATTCAGGGGGAAGTGGAAACACCATATATTTT CASSNSGGSGNTIYF
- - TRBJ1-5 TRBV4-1 TGCGCCAGCAGCCAAGAACTGGGCAATCAGCCCCAGCATTTT CASSQELGNQPQHF
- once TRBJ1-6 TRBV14 TGTGCCAGCAGCCACCCCAGGGGAGCCCATTCACCCCTCCACTTT CASSHPRGAHSPLHF
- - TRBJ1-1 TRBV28 TGTGCCAGCAGAGACCCAGGGTTTCGCACTGAAGCTTTCTTT CASRDPGFRTEAFF
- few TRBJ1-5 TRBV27 TGTGCCACCCGAGGTCCCAATCAGCCCCAGCATTTT CATRGPNQPQHF
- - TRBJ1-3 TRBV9 TGTGCCAGCAGCGTAGCACAGGGCAGCACCATATATTTT CASSVAQGSTIYF
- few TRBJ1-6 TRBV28 TGTGCCAGCAGTTCCTCCCCGTATTCACCCCTCCACTTT CASSSSPYSPLHF
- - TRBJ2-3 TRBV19 TGTGCCAGTAGTAGTCCTCCAGCGACAGATACGCAGTATTTT CASSSPPATDTQYF
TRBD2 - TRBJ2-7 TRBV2 TGTGCCAGCAGTACTAGCGGGAGTGTGAGCTCCTACGAGCAGTACTTC CASSTSGSVSSYEQYF
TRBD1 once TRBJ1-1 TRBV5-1 TGCGCCAGCAGCCGGACAGGGGAAATTGAAGCTTTCTTT CASSRTGEIEAFF